The present TCR beta chain was sequenced within a study of beta chain features in type 1 diabetes. Every donor had blood drawn once into heparin, roughly 0.11 L on average. Sorted populations were all over 98% pure. This clone was seen a handful of times. Its antigen is still unknown. Findings and caveats of the study: TCRB repertoires of naive, central memory and Treg cells appeared more similar among patients than among healthy donors. Moderate but significant shortening of TCRB CDR3s was recorded in all four CD4+ subsets from Type 1 diabetes patients.

The V segment lost 5 bases and the J segment 2 bases; nucleotides outside the gene matches: 5. CDR1 and CDR2 (germline): ENHRY, SYGVKD. CDR3 length: 14 residues. Sequenced material consisted of expressed TCRB transcripts (all of the isolated RNA was reverse transcribed). Assay used: immunoSEQ multiplex PCR; TCRdb lists only in-frame clones, some missing. The sample holds hundreds of thousands of clones, 30% seen once. The clonotype comes from a man aged 18 to 29 in good health. What was sequenced was naive CD4+ T cells from blood. The V and J genes are TRBV10-3 and TRBJ2-5, with 7 bases fitting TRBD1. In nucleotides, the CDR3 is TGTGCCATCAGTCCCCAACAGGGGCAAGAGACCCAGTACTTC. Amino acids: CAISPQQGQETQYF.